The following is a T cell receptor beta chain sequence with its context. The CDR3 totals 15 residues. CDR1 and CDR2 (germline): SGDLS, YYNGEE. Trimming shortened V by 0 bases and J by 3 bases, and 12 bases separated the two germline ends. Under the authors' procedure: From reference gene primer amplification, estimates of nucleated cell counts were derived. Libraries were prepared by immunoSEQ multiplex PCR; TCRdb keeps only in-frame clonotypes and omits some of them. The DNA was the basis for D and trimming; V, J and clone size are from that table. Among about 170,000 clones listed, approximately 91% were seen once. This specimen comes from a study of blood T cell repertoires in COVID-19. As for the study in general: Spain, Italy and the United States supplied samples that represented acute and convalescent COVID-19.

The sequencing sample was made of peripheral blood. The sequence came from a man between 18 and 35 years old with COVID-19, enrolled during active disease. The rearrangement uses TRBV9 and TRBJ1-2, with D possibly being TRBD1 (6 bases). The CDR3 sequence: CASSVVSGGDYGYTF. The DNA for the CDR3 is TGTGCCAGCAGCGTAGTTAGCGGGGGCGACTATGGCTACACCTTC.